The 3 T cell receptor beta chains below were found in one sample sequenced in a study of blood T cell repertoires in COVID-19. Clones were read by immunoSEQ multiplex PCR, and TCRdb kept only the in-frame ones, dropping some. The repertoire holds about 270,000 clones, with approximately 90% as singletons. Sequences were obtained from PBMCs or T cells enriched from blood (not recorded which). The receptors come from a woman in her late teens or twenties who had recovered from COVID-19.

The chain employs TRBV7-2 and TRBJ1-1, with D uncertain. V was pared by 6 bases and J by 2 bases, with 10 bases between. This CDR3 has 13 residues. CDR1 is SGHTA, CDR2 FQGNSA, per germline. The CDR3 bases are TGTGCCAGCAGTTGGGGAGGAAACACTGAAGCTTTCTTT. Residues: CASSWGGNTEAFF.

The rearrangement uses TRBV19 and TRBJ1-5; D unclear. In germline, CDR1 is LNHDA, CDR2 SQIVND (reference sequence). The CDR3 runs 12 residues. Trimming pared 8 bases from V and 4 bases from J, leaving 9 bases between. CDR3 loop: CASDTRNQPQHF. In DNA form, the CDR3 reads TGTGCCAGTGATACCCGGAATCAGCCCCAGCATTTT.

The chain is built from TRBV27 and TRBJ1-4, with 7 bases lining up with TRBD1. The V gene's germline CDR1 is MNHEY and CDR2 SMNVEV (reference sequence). This CDR3 region has 17 residues. The V gene end was trimmed by 6 bases and the J gene end by 8 bases; junction bases not matched to a gene: 18. The CDR3 region has the DNA TGTGCCAGCAGGCGCAGGGGGGCAAGTCTCCTAAAGGAAAAACTGTTTTTT. Translated, it gives CASRRRGASLLKEKLFF.